The 29 T cell receptor beta chains below were found in one sample sequenced in a study of control samples from healthy donors and cancer patients. Only in-frame clones appear in the TCRdb table, and some are missing; sequencing was by immunoSEQ multiplex PCR. The sample holds 85,000 to 100,000 clones, 85% to 95% seen once. The sequenced sample was blood. These TCRs come from a man in his late teens or twenties in good health.

This chain uses TRBV2 with TRBJ2-3; D gene ambiguous. The length of the CDR3 is 14 residues. In germline, CDR1 is SNHLY, CDR2 FYNNEI. Between the trimmed V and J ends, which lost 2 bases and 1 base, there was a span of 7 bases. The CDR3 sequence: CASSERSGTDTQYF. The DNA of the CDR3 is TGTGCCAGCAGTGAAAGGTCGGGCACAGATACGCAGTATTTT. Full variable domain (rest looked up from reference TRBV2 and TRBJ2-3): EPEVTQTPSHQVTQMGQEVILRCVPISNHLYFYWYRQILGQKVEFLVSFYNNEISEKSEIFDDQFSVERPDGSNFTLKIRSTKLEDSAMYFCASSERSGTDTQYFGPGTRLTVL.

The chain couples TRBV7-3 to TRBJ1-1; tentative D call: TRBD1 (6 bases). This CDR3 is 13 amino acids long. The germline V gene has CDR1 SGHTA and CDR2 FQGTGA. The V and J ends lost 5 bases and 1 base respectively, with 8 bases between them. DNA for the CDR3: TGTGCCAGCAGCGAGGGACAGAACACTGAAGCTTTCTTT. Translation gives CASSEGQNTEAFF.

The genes are TRBV3-1 (or the pseudogene TRBV3-2) and TRBJ2-7, with D unclear. This CDR3 comprises 13 residues. V gave up 1 base and J gave up 7 bases, with 11 bases separating them. Germline loops: CDR1 LGHDT, CDR2 YNNKEL (reference sequence). The CDR3 protein is CASSQGRLLEQYF. The CDR3 region has the DNA TGTGCCAGCAGCCAAGGCCGATTATTAGAGCAGTACTTC.

The chain carries TRBV6-4 and TRBJ1-1; D gene ambiguous. The CDR3 sequence is 14 residues long. Trimming took off 4 bases at V and 0 bases at J, with 9 bases between the two ends. Germline-derived CDR1 and CDR2 are MRHNA and SNTAGT. The CDR3 DNA is TGTGCCAGCAGTGGGTCGGACGTGAACACTGAAGCTTTCTTT. Encoded protein: CASSGSDVNTEAFF.

This chain connects TRBV15 to TRBJ1-5; D unresolved. The CDR3 is made up of 12 amino acids. V was cut by 6 bases and J by 9 bases, with 12 bases left in between. Germline loops: CDR1 LNHNV, CDR2 YYDKDF (reference sequence). CDR3 in amino acids: CATSRNMGPQHF. CDR3 DNA: TGTGCCACCAGTAGAAATATGGGGCCCCAGCATTTT.

This sequence joins TRBV7-9 and TRBJ1-4, with 8 bases identical to TRBD1. The germline V gene encodes CDR1 SEHNR and CDR2 FQNEAQ (reference sequence). The V gene end was trimmed by 4 bases and the J gene end by 5 bases; junction bases not matched to a gene: 6. This CDR3 has 15 residues. CDR3 sequence: CASSSRDRQNEKLFF. Written as DNA, the CDR3 is TGTGCCAGCAGCTCCCGGGACAGGCAAAATGAAAAACTGTTTTTT.

This sequence joins TRBV6-1 and TRBJ1-5; the D is unclear. CDR3 length equals 14 residues. The ends were cut back, 2 bases at V and 7 bases at J, with 12 bases in the middle. Germline V CDR1 and CDR2: MNHNS, SASEGT. CDR3 in DNA: TGTGCCAGCAGTGAAACGGGCGGATTCCAGCCCCAGCATTTT. As protein: CASSETGGFQPQHF.

The chain links TRBV5-4 to TRBJ2-5; D gene ambiguous. The CDR3 has 13 amino acids. The germline V gene encodes CDR1 SGHNT and CDR2 YYREEE (reference sequence). The V and J ends lost 6 bases and 2 bases respectively, with 11 bases between them. CDR3: CASTRAEQETQYF. For the CDR3, the DNA is TGTGCCAGCACTAGGGCAGAACAAGAGACCCAGTACTTC.

The rearrangement uses TRBV18 and TRBJ1-4; maybe TRBD1 (5 bases). This CDR3 spans 15 amino acids. V was pared by 4 bases and J by 0 bases, with 9 bases between. Germline V lookup: CDR1 KGHSH, CDR2 LQKENI. This chain's CDR3 is CASSLQAATNEKLFF. DNA of the CDR3: TGTGCCAGCTCACTACAGGCAGCAACTAATGAAAAACTGTTTTTT.

This clone appeared a single time. V gene TRBV4-1 combines with J gene TRBJ1-1; D may be TRBD1 (6 bases). Trimming pared 3 bases from V and 7 bases from J, leaving 12 bases between. This CDR3 contains 13 residues. Germline CDR1 MGHRA, CDR2 YSYEKL. CDR3 nucleotide sequence: TGCGCCAGCAGCCATGTACAGGGTATTGAAGCTTTCTTT. Translated: CASSHVQGIEAFF.

V is TRBV6-5 and J is TRBJ1-6, with 10 bases matching TRBD1. CDR3 size: 15 residues. In germline, CDR1 is MNHEY, CDR2 SVGAGI. V was pared by 4 bases and J by 11 bases, with 8 bases of the junction left unmatched. The CDR3 sequence: CASSSGTGVSPPLHF. The CDR3 DNA is TGTGCCAGCAGTTCCGGGACAGGGGTTAGCCCACCCCTCCACTTT.

This chain connects TRBV15 to TRBJ1-2, with 9 bases identical to TRBD1. CDR1 and CDR2 (germline): LNHNV, YYDKDF (reference sequence). The CDR3 is 15 amino acids. The V segment lost 0 bases and the J segment 4 bases; nucleotides outside the gene matches: 3. The chain's CDR3 is CATSRDGTGTYGYTF. DNA of the CDR3: TGTGCCACCAGCAGAGACGGGACAGGGACCTATGGCTACACCTTC.

This clone was picked up one time. The gene calls are TRBV27 and TRBJ1-1; 7 bases line up with TRBD1. This CDR3 is 13 amino acids long. Trimming at V came to 8 bases and at J to 6 bases, leaving 9 bases not matched to a gene. Per the germline V gene, CDR1 is MNHEY and CDR2 is SMNVEV (reference sequence). CDR3 in amino acids: CASGQDRRAEAFF. As DNA, the CDR3 is TGTGCCAGCGGACAGGATCGGAGGGCTGAAGCTTTCTTT.

V gene TRBV7-2 combines with J gene TRBJ1-2; D is unclear. Germline V gene lookup returns CDR1 SGHTA and CDR2 FQGNSA. The CDR3 spans 14 residues. Trimming took 5 bases from V and 6 from J, leaving 16 bases between them. CDR3 sequence: CASSRTSTGNGYTF. The CDR3 bases are TGTGCCAGCAGCCGTACTTCTACGGGCAATGGCTACACCTTC. Full variable domain (missing parts from reference TRBV7-2 and TRBJ1-2): GAGVSQSPSNKVTEKGKDVELRCDPISGHTALYWYRQSLGQGLEFLIYFQGNSAPDKSGLPSDRFSAERTGGSVSTLTIQRTQQEDSAVYLCASSRTSTGNGYTFGSGTRLTVV.

A single count supports this clone. V usage is TRBV3-1 (or the pseudogene TRBV3-2) and J usage is TRBJ1-2; no definite D call. Looked up from germline, CDR1 is LGHDT and CDR2 is YNNKEL (reference sequence). V dropped 0 bases and J dropped 4 bases, with 12 bases sitting between them. The CDR3 extends over 15 amino acids. This CDR3 reads CASSQDARPVYGYTF. CDR3 bases: TGTGCCAGCAGCCAAGATGCTCGACCGGTCTATGGCTACACCTTC.

The chain couples TRBV6-5 to TRBJ2-7; D might be TRBD1 or TRBD2, each matching 5 bases. CDR3 length equals 14 residues. Germline loops: CDR1 MNHEY, CDR2 SVGAGI. V was cut by 5 bases and J by 6 bases, with 17 bases left in between. CDR3 bases: TGTGCCAGCAGTACGGAGGATTGGGGCCTCGAGCAGTACTTC. Its protein is CASSTEDWGLEQYF.

This sequence joins TRBV11-1 and TRBJ1-4; D call uncertain. CDR3 size: 15 residues. Trimming took 4 bases from V and 3 from J, leaving 12 bases between them. The germline gives CDR1 SGHAT, CDR2 FQDESV (reference sequence). The CDR3 sequence is CASSWAYPSNEKLFF. Here the CDR3 DNA reads TGTGCCAGCAGCTGGGCCTATCCCTCTAATGAAAAACTGTTTTTT.

V gene TRBV5-5 combines with J gene TRBJ2-7; no firm D call. Germline-derived CDR1 and CDR2 are SGHKS and YYEKEE (reference sequence). The CDR3 loop spans 13 amino acids. The V end was cut by 2 bases, the J end by 0 bases, with 6 bases between. The CDR3 is CASSLSSSYEQYF. As DNA, the CDR3 is TGTGCCAGCAGCTTAAGCAGCTCCTACGAGCAGTACTTC.

The V call is TRBV12-3 or TRBV12-4, the J call TRBJ2-1; 8 bases fit TRBD2. Unmatched junction bases numbered 5, after V lost 5 bases and J lost 8 bases. There are 13 residues in the CDR3. In nucleotides, the CDR3 is TGTGCCAGCAGTCCTCGGGGGGGCCATGAGCAGTTCTTC. This codes for CASSPRGGHEQFF.

In this sample, this clone turned up a few times. The rearrangement uses TRBV19 and TRBJ1-5; D gene uncertain. V was clipped by 6 bases and J by 3 bases, with 12 bases between them. Germline CDR1 LNHDA, CDR2 SQIVND (reference sequence). The CDR3 consists of 14 residues. In nucleotides, the CDR3 is TGTGCCAGTAGAACGCTAGCCCCCAATCAGCCCCAGCATTTT. Its translation: CASRTLAPNQPQHF.

The gene calls are TRBV4-1 and TRBJ2-5; perhaps TRBD2 as D (6 bases). Trimming took 4 bases from V and 4 from J, leaving 13 bases between them. This CDR3 is 14 amino acids long. Germline V gene lookup returns CDR1 MGHRA and CDR2 YSYEKL. CDR3 DNA sequence: TGCGCCAGCAGCCGCGGCGGGGCGGCAGAGACCCAGTACTTC. Translation gives CASSRGGAAETQYF.

V and J are TRBV6-5 and TRBJ2-7; no definite D call. The V end lost 6 bases, the J end lost 0 bases, and 15 bases lay between the germline ends. CDR3 size: 15 residues. Germline lookup yields CDR1 MNHEY and CDR2 SVGAGI. CDR3: CASSSVPNYSYEQYF. The CDR3 nucleotides read TGTGCCAGCAGCTCGGTCCCTAATTACTCCTACGAGCAGTACTTC.

The chain employs TRBV27 and TRBJ2-7; D may match TRBD1 or TRBD2 (6 bases each). V lost 0 bases, J lost 2 bases, and 14 bases lay in between. The CDR3 sequence is 16 residues long. CDR1 MNHEY and CDR2 SMNVEV come from the germline V gene (reference sequence). The CDR3 DNA reads as TGTGCCAGCAGTTTATCGGTAACAGGGAGGACCTACGAGCAGTACTTC. This codes for CASSLSVTGRTYEQYF.

The chain combines TRBV14 with TRBJ1-4, with a possible D match to TRBD1 (6 bases). The V end was cut by 3 bases, the J end by 8 bases, with 13 bases between. The CDR3 loop spans 14 amino acids. Germline V CDR1 and CDR2: SGHDN, FVKESK. The CDR3, as DNA: TGTGCCAGCAGCCACAGGGGCATAGGCGAAAAACTGTTTTTT. As protein: CASSHRGIGEKLFF. Drawing the rest from reference TRBV14 and TRBJ1-4, the complete variable domain is EAGVTQFPSHSVIEKGQTVTLRCDPISGHDNLYWYRRVMGKEIKFLLHFVKESKQDESGMPNNRFLAERTGGTYSTLKVQPAELEDSGVYFCASSHRGIGEKLFFGSGTQLSVL.

The chain links TRBV27 to TRBJ1-2; D call uncertain. V lost 7 bases and J lost 0, with 21 bases in between. The CDR3 length is 17 residues. CDR1 and CDR2 (germline): MNHEY, SMNVEV (reference sequence). The CDR3 here is CASTFSYAMSTNYGYTF. CDR3 sequence (DNA): TGTGCCAGCACCTTTAGCTACGCAATGAGTACTAACTATGGCTACACCTTC.

This rearrangement joins TRBV7-9 to TRBJ2-7, with unresolved D. Trimming cost V 4 bases and J 2 bases, with 21 bases left between them. CDR1 is SEHNR, CDR2 FQNEAQ, per germline (reference sequence). The CDR3 is made up of 17 amino acids. As DNA, the CDR3 is TGTGCCAGCAGCTCCTCGCACGGCAGCAGGATGGCCTACGAGCAGTACTTC. It translates to CASSSSHGSRMAYEQYF.

V usage is TRBV5-5 and J usage is TRBJ1-5, with D maybe TRBD1 (5 bases). This CDR3 is 16 amino acids long. The V and J ends lost 4 bases and 1 base respectively, with 15 bases between them. Germline assignment: CDR1 SGHKS and CDR2 YYEKEE (reference sequence). For the CDR3, the DNA is TGTGCCAGCAGCAACACCGGGGGTATGAGCAATCAGCCCCAGCATTTT. Its protein is CASSNTGGMSNQPQHF.

The chain links TRBV30 to TRBJ2-7, with D perhaps assigned TRBD1 or TRBD2 (5 bases each). The CDR3 runs to 12 residues. Germline V gene lookup returns CDR1 GTSNPN and CDR2 SVGIG (reference sequence). V shed 0 bases and J shed 5 bases, with 8 bases lying between them. CDR3 sequence: CAWSVRGDEQYF. The DNA for the CDR3 is TGTGCCTGGAGTGTACGAGGGGACGAGCAGTACTTC. The whole variable domain, filled in from reference TRBV30 and TRBJ2-7, reads SQTIHQWPATLVQPVGSPLSLECTVEGTSNPNLYWYRQAAGRGLQLLFYSVGIGQISSEVPQNLSASRPQDRQFILSSKKLLLSDSGFYLCAWSVRGDEQYFGPGTRLTVT.

The V gene is TRBV27, the J gene TRBJ2-7; TRBD2 matches 7 bases. This CDR3 comprises 15 residues. Germline trimming cut 3 bases from V and 0 bases from J; bases unmatched to any gene: 5. CDR1 and CDR2 from the germline V gene are MNHEY and SMNVEV (reference sequence). The CDR3 DNA reads TGTGCCAGCAGTTTTGGCGGGAGCCGCTCCTACGAGCAGTACTTC. Protein sequence: CASSFGGSRSYEQYF.